The 30 T cell receptor beta chains below were found in one sample sequenced in a study of cytomegalovirus exposure and HLA in healthy donors. Primers: 60 Vbeta forward and 13 Jbeta reverse. Data came from immunoSEQ multiplex PCR; TCRdb stores just in-frame clones and leaves some out. The sample lists about 76,000 clones, around 65% occurring once. The specimen was PBMCs. Receptors originate from a man aged 55 to 69 in good health and CMV-seropositive.

V usage is TRBV19 and J usage is TRBJ2-1, with D possibly TRBD2 on 5 matching bases. The V end was cut by 8 bases, the J end by 5 bases, with 16 bases between. The germline V gene encodes CDR1 LNHDA and CDR2 SQIVND (reference sequence). This CDR3 is built from 14 residues. In DNA form, the CDR3 reads TGTGCCAGTCAAGCGGTCCAGGCGAACAATGAGCAGTTCTTC. This codes for CASQAVQANNEQFF.

The J gene is TRBJ2-7, the V gene TRBV6-1, with 9 positions matching TRBD1. The V and J ends lost 9 bases and 6 bases, in that order; junction bases with no gene match: 12. The CDR3 extends over 14 amino acids. Germline assignment: CDR1 MNHNS and CDR2 SASEGT. CDR3 bases: TGTGCCAGTTTTTCGACAGGGGGGGTAGGCGAGCAGTACTTC. It encodes CASFSTGGVGEQYF.

The chain combines TRBV29-1 with TRBJ2-5; TRBD2 matches at 7 bases. This CDR3 has 13 amino acids. Unmatched junction bases numbered 9, after V lost 7 bases and J lost 4 bases. From germline, CDR1 is SQVTM and CDR2 ANQGSEA. The CDR3 coding sequence is TGCAGCGCAATGCCGGGGGGTGGAGAGACCCAGTACTTC. Translating gives CSAMPGGGETQYF.

This chain uses TRBV11-2 with TRBJ2-7; 16 bases are a match to TRBD2. The CDR3 is made up of 17 amino acids. After removal of 4 bases from V and 7 bases from J, the junction contained 10 bases not matched to a gene. Germline V gives CDR1 SGHAT, CDR2 FQNNGV. This chain's CDR3 is CASSSTGLAGGVTEQYF. CDR3 nucleotides: TGTGCCAGCAGCTCGACGGGACTAGCGGGGGGGGTTACGGAGCAGTACTTC.

This clone has a single count. The genes are TRBV7-9 and TRBJ1-1; D gene ambiguous. CDR1 and CDR2 from the germline V gene are SEHNR and FQNEAQ (reference sequence). V was cut by 4 bases and J by 4 bases, with 19 bases left in between. The CDR3 length is 16 residues. The CDR3 DNA reads as TGTGCCAGCAGCTCCCCTGAAGTGGCTGGCGGCACTGAAGCTTTCTTT. This sequence encodes CASSSPEVAGGTEAFF.

The chain recombines TRBV27 with TRBJ2-7, with TRBD2 matching over 11 bases. V shed 0 bases and J 4 bases; nucleotides not matched to a gene: 5. Germline values: CDR1 MNHEY, CDR2 SMNVEV (reference sequence). The CDR3 extends over 16 amino acids. The CDR3 DNA reads as TGTGCCAGCAGTTTATCGTTAGCGGGAGGGCCTTACGAGCAGTACTTC. Translating it yields CASSLSLAGGPYEQYF.

The chain uses TRBV5-4 and TRBJ2-2; the D gene is possibly TRBD2 (6 bases). The ends were cut back, 5 bases at V and 2 bases at J, with 16 bases in the middle. Per germline, CDR1 SGHNT and CDR2 YYREEE (reference sequence). The CDR3 sequence is 16 residues long. The chain's CDR3 is CASSPGVNPNTGELFF. CDR3 coding DNA: TGTGCCAGCAGTCCGGGAGTCAACCCAAACACCGGGGAGCTGTTTTTT.

The chain combines TRBV9 with TRBJ2-1, with TRBD2 identical over 15 bases. Trimming cost V 3 bases and J 7 bases; bases outside gene matches: 5. CDR3 length equals 16 residues. CDR1 is SGDLS and CDR2 is YYNGEE in the germline V gene. CDR3 DNA: TGTGCCAGCAGCGGAGTGGGGACTAGCGGGGGGAATGAGCAGTTCTTC. As protein: CASSGVGTSGGNEQFF.

The genes are TRBV5-6 and TRBJ1-2; D may be TRBD1 (5 bases). The V gene lost 0 bases and the J gene lost 5 bases, with 23 bases spanning the gap. Per germline, CDR1 SGHDT and CDR2 YYEEEE. There are 18 residues in the CDR3. The CDR3 protein is CASSLASAYSSGRYGYTF. Here the CDR3 DNA reads TGTGCCAGCAGCTTGGCCAGCGCCTATTCCTCAGGGAGGTATGGCTACACCTTC.

This chain uses TRBV27 with TRBJ2-7; 10 bases align to TRBD2. CDR1 and CDR2 (germline): MNHEY, SMNVEV (reference sequence). The CDR3 has 16 amino acids. Trimming took 4 bases from V and 0 from J; bases not matched to a gene: 6. CDR3 in DNA: TGTGCCAGCAGTTCGGAAGCGGGAGGGCCCTCCTACGAGCAGTACTTC. This gives the protein CASSSEAGGPSYEQYF.

The V gene is TRBV7-2, the J gene TRBJ2-5, with 8 bases lining up with TRBD2. Germline values: CDR1 SGHTA, CDR2 FQGNSA. This CDR3 comprises 14 residues. J was trimmed by 4 bases and V by 6 bases; bases with no gene match: 7. In DNA form, the CDR3 reads TGTGCCAGCAGGCCCTCCCGGGGGGGAGAGACCCAGTACTTC. This codes for CASRPSRGGETQYF.

V usage is TRBV11-3 and J usage is TRBJ2-1; 7 bases match TRBD2. The CDR3 is made up of 15 amino acids. V lost 5 bases, J lost 2 bases, and 6 bases stayed unmatched. The germline gives CDR1 SGHNT, CDR2 YENEEA. The CDR3 is CASSLRLAAYNEQFF. DNA for the CDR3: TGTGCCAGCAGCCTGAGACTAGCCGCCTACAATGAGCAGTTCTTC.

This sequence joins TRBV19 and TRBJ2-3; 8 bases line up with TRBD2. Germline V gene sequence: CDR1 LNHDA, CDR2 SQIVND (reference sequence). The CDR3 covers 15 residues. J was trimmed by 2 bases and V by 1 base; bases with no gene match: 2. The CDR3 spells CASSIGGGYTDTQYF. The CDR3 DNA follows: TGTGCCAGTAGTATAGGCGGGGGGTACACAGATACGCAGTATTTT.

This chain connects TRBV15 to TRBJ2-3, with D possibly TRBD1 on 5 matching bases. The germline V and J ends were trimmed by 2 bases and 5 bases, with 23 bases remaining between them. The CDR3 is made up of 18 amino acids. Looked up from germline, CDR1 is LNHNV and CDR2 is YYDKDF (reference sequence). CDR3 DNA sequence: TGTGCCACCAGCAGAACAGGATCAATTGTAAAGGGTAGAGATACGCAGTATTTT. Translation gives CATSRTGSIVKGRDTQYF.

The rearrangement uses TRBV29-1 and TRBJ2-7, with 10 bases matching TRBD1. Trimming at V came to 6 bases and at J to 7 bases, leaving 6 bases not matched to a gene. Germline V gives CDR1 SQVTM, CDR2 ANQGSEA. The CDR3 loop spans 12 amino acids. The chain's CDR3 is CSVQGQGKEQYF. CDR3 in DNA: TGCAGCGTGCAGGGACAGGGGAAGGAGCAGTACTTC.

This chain links TRBV27 with TRBJ2-5; 10 bases are shared with TRBD1. CDR3 size: 15 residues. Trimming cost V 3 bases and J 0 bases; bases outside gene matches: 1. Per germline, CDR1 MNHEY and CDR2 SMNVEV (reference sequence). The CDR3 DNA reads as TGTGCCAGCAGTTTGGGACAGGGGTACCAAGAGACCCAGTACTTC. As protein: CASSLGQGYQETQYF.

This chain connects TRBV4-1 to TRBJ2-1, with 8 bases aligning to TRBD2. CDR3 length: 14 amino acids. The germline gives CDR1 MGHRA, CDR2 YSYEKL. V shed 0 bases, J shed 7 bases, and the junction held 2 bases outside the gene matches. The DNA of the CDR3 is TGCGCCAGCAGCCAAGAAGCGGGAGAGAATGAGCAGTTCTTC. This codes for CASSQEAGENEQFF.

This rearrangement joins TRBV27 to TRBJ2-3; D possibly corresponds to TRBD1 (5 bases). Germline-derived CDR1 and CDR2 are MNHEY and SMNVEV (reference sequence). CDR3 length: 14 amino acids. Trimming stripped 3 bases from V and 1 base from J, with 8 bases between. The CDR3 DNA sequence: TGTGCCAGCAGTTTGGTACAGGGCACAGATACGCAGTATTTT. It specifies CASSLVQGTDTQYF.

The rearrangement uses TRBV5-6 and TRBJ1-2; 10 bases are a match to TRBD1. Trimming removed 1 base from V and 6 bases from J; junction bases left unmatched: 12. The CDR3 sequence is 17 residues long. CDR1 SGHDT and CDR2 YYEEEE come from the germline V gene. The CDR3 sequence is CASSLKDRGPPSHGYTF. For the CDR3, the DNA is TGTGCCAGCAGCTTGAAAGACAGGGGGCCACCGAGTCATGGCTACACCTTC.

This chain uses TRBV19 with TRBJ1-6, with no clear D. CDR3 length: 13 amino acids. CDR1 is LNHDA, CDR2 SQIVND, per germline (reference sequence). Trimming stripped 3 bases from V and 7 bases from J, with 7 bases between. DNA of the CDR3: TGTGCCAGTAGTATCCTCCTAAATTCACCCCTCCACTTT. The encoded protein is CASSILLNSPLHF.

J is TRBJ1-4 and V is TRBV4-3; D may be TRBD1 (6 bases). Trimming shortened V by 0 bases and J by 3 bases, and 17 bases separated the two germline ends. Per germline, CDR1 LGHNA and CDR2 YSLEER. CDR3 length: 18 amino acids. CDR3 protein: CASSQDPSPTGANEKLFF. CDR3 coding DNA: TGCGCCAGCAGCCAAGACCCATCCCCGACAGGAGCTAATGAAAAACTGTTTTTT.

This chain uses TRBV28 with TRBJ1-2; no firm D call. The germline gives CDR1 MDHEN, CDR2 SYDVKM. V was shortened by 7 bases and J by 4 bases, with 7 bases between the two germline ends. The length of the CDR3 is 11 residues. Here the CDR3 reads CASTSVYGYTF. The CDR3, as DNA: TGTGCCAGCACGAGCGTCTATGGCTACACCTTC.

This clone was counted only a few times. The chain recombines TRBV27 with TRBJ2-5, with 7 bases that match TRBD1. This CDR3 has 15 residues. The V gene's germline CDR1 is MNHEY and CDR2 SMNVEV (reference sequence). Losses at the gene ends were 5 bases for V and 4 bases for J; bases not matched to a gene: 10. In nucleotides, the CDR3 is TGTGCCAGCAGTCTGTTACAGGGGACCCGAGAGACCCAGTACTTC. Translated: CASSLLQGTRETQYF.

The chain carries TRBV4-1 and TRBJ2-1; TRBD1 aligns across 9 bases. J gave up 7 bases and V 0 bases, and 10 bases lay outside the gene matches. CDR3 size: 17 residues. Germline V gives CDR1 MGHRA, CDR2 YSYEKL. CDR3 amino acids: CASSQDSDRGRMNEQFF. The CDR3 DNA reads as TGCGCCAGCAGCCAAGACTCGGACAGGGGTAGGATGAATGAGCAGTTCTTC.

The chain joins TRBV6-5 to TRBJ2-3; D may be TRBD1 (6 bases). Germline CDR1 reads MNHEY; CDR2 reads SVGAGI. The germline V and J ends were trimmed by 0 bases and 1 base, with 8 bases remaining between them. The CDR3 loop spans 15 amino acids. CDR3 bases: TGTGCCAGCAGTTACTCCTACAGGGGCACAGATACGCAGTATTTT. Amino acid sequence: CASSYSYRGTDTQYF.

The rearrangement joins TRBV5-1 to TRBJ2-7, with D maybe TRBD2 (6 bases). Per germline, CDR1 SGHRS and CDR2 YFSETQ. The CDR3 length is 13 residues. The V end lost 4 bases, the J end lost 6 bases, and 14 bases lay between the germline ends. CDR3 loop: CASSLGEAGEQYF. The CDR3 DNA is TGCGCCAGCAGCCTGGGGGAGGCCGGCGAGCAGTACTTC. The whole variable domain, filled in from reference TRBV5-1 and TRBJ2-7, reads KAGVTQTPRYLIKTRGQQVTLSCSPISGHRSVSWYQQTPGQGLQFLFEYFSETQRNKGNFPGRFSGRQFSNSRSEMNVSTLELGDSALYLCASSLGEAGEQYFGPGTRLTVT.

V usage is TRBV5-1 and J usage is TRBJ1-5, with 8 bases lining up with TRBD1. The J segment lost 0 bases and the V segment lost 2 bases, leaving 1 base of the junction unmatched. The germline CDR1 and CDR2 sequences are SGHRS and YFSETQ. The CDR3 length is 15 residues. This CDR3 reads CASSLQGDSNQPQHF. The CDR3 DNA reads TGCGCCAGCAGCTTACAGGGGGATAGCAATCAGCCCCAGCATTTT.

The V and J genes are TRBV18 and TRBJ1-1, with TRBD1 matching 7 bases. The CDR3 totals 16 residues. Germline assignment: CDR1 KGHSH and CDR2 LQKENI. V shed 3 bases, J shed 0 bases, and the junction held 7 bases outside the gene matches. The CDR3 reads CASSPPPDRVNTEAFF. Written as DNA, the CDR3 is TGTGCCAGCTCACCTCCCCCCGACAGGGTGAACACTGAAGCTTTCTTT.

This sequence joins TRBV14 and TRBJ1-4; TRBD1 matches at 9 bases. After removal of 3 bases from V and 3 bases from J, the junction contained 17 bases not matched to a gene. Germline V lookup: CDR1 SGHDN, CDR2 FVKESK. The CDR3 extends over 20 amino acids. CDR3 DNA: TGTGCCAGCAGCCATGCCCCGGGACAGGGACATCGGAGGGCTAATGAAAAACTGTTTTTT. It translates to CASSHAPGQGHRRANEKLFF.

The chain carries TRBV5-1 and TRBJ2-1, with D possibly being TRBD2 (5 bases). Germline CDR1 SGHRS, CDR2 YFSETQ. Trimming took off 0 bases at V and 10 bases at J, with 20 bases between the two ends. The CDR3 extends over 16 amino acids. CDR3 sequence reads: CASSLVGSETPREQFF. The CDR3 DNA is TGCGCCAGCAGCTTGGTAGGTAGCGAGACCCCACGGGAGCAGTTCTTC.